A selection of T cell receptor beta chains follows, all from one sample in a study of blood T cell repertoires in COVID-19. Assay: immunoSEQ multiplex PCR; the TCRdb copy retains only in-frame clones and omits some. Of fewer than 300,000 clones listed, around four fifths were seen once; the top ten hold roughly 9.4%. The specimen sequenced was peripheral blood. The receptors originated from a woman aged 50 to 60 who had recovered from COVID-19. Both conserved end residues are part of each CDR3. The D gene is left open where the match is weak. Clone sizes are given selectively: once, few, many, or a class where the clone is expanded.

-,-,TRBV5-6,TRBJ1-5,TGTGCCAGCAGCTTGCCAGGGAAGGGCAATCAGCCCCAGCATTTT,CASSLPGKGNQPQHF
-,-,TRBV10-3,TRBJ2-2,TGTGCCACCTTGGCCCAGGGGACCGCGAACACCGGGGAGCTGTTTTTT,CATLAQGTANTGELFF
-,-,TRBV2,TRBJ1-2,TGTGCCAGCAATCTTCAGGGGACCGGTGGCTACACCTTC,CASNLQGTGGYTF
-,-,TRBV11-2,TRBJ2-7,TGTGCCAGCAGCTTAGAGGGGCGGGAACCTTTCTACGAGCAGTACTTC,CASSLEGREPFYEQYF
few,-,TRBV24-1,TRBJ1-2,TGTGCCACCAGTCTTTCGGGGGGGCATGGCTACACCTTC,CATSLSGGHGYTF
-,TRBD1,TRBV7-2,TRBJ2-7,TGTGCCAGCAGCTTAGCTCTAGGGGGCCAATACGAGCAGTACTTC,CASSLALGGQYEQYF
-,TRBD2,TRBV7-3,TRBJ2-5,TGTGCTAGCAGCCCGAGAGCGGGACCAGAGACCCAGTACTTC,CASSPRAGPETQYF
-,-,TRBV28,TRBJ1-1,TGTGCCAGCAGTTCGTTCGATTCTAGGCATGAAGCTTTCTTT,CASSSFDSRHEAFF
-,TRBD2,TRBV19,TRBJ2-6,TGTGCCAGTAGTATACGTAGCGGGGGGGCTGCTGGGGCCAACGTCCTGACTTTC,CASSIRSGGAAGANVLTF
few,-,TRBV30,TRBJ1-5,TGTGCCTGGAGTGTAGGGGCTCGTCAGCCCCAGCATTTT,CAWSVGARQPQHF
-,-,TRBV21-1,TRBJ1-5,TGTGCCAGCAGCAAAGACAGACCTTTGAGCAATCAGCCCCAGCATTTT,CASSKDRPLSNQPQHF
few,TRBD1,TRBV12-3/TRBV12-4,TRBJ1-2,TGTGCCAGCAGTACAGGGGCGAACTATGGCTACACCTTC,CASSTGANYGYTF
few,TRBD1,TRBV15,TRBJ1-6,TGTGCCACCAGCAGGGGGGGACAGTCACCCCTCCACTTT,CATSRGGQSPLHF
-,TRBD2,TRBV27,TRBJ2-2,TGTGCCAGCAAAGTAGCGGGAGATTCGGGCACCGGGGAGCTGTTTTTT,CASKVAGDSGTGELFF
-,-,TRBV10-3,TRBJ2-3,TGTGCCATCAGTGTATCGGCGGGGACAGATACGCAGTATTTT,CAISVSAGTDTQYF
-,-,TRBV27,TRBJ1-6,TGTGCCAGCAGTGATTTTATTAGCTCCTATAATTCACCCCTCCACTTT,CASSDFISSYNSPLHF
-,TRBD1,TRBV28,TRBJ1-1,TGTGCCAGCAAGGAAAGAGACAGGGTTTCTTTCTTT,CASKERDRVSFF
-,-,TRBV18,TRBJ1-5,TGTGCCAGCTCACCACCTAGTCAGCCCCAGCATTTT,CASSPPSQPQHF
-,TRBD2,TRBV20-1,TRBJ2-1,TGCAGCCCCCTAGCGGGATTTGAGCAGTTCTTC,CSPLAGFEQFF
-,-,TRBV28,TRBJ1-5,TGTGCCAGCAGTTTAGCCTCCGGGGGGTATAGCAATCAGCCCCAGCATTTT,CASSLASGGYSNQPQHF
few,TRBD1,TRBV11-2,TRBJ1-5,TGTGCCAGCAGCCTGGACAGGGTGAGGCAGCCCCAGCATTTT,CASSLDRVRQPQHF
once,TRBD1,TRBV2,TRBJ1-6,TGTGCCAGCAGTGAATTAGGGGGCGGCCTGAATTCACCCCTCCACTTT,CASSELGGGLNSPLHF
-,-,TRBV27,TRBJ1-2,TGTGCCAGCAGTTTATCTGGTACTTATGGCTACACCTTC,CASSLSGTYGYTF
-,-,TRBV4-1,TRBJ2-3,TGCGCCAGCAGCCAAGGGGGTCGGGGGACTCCAGATACGCAGTATTTT,CASSQGGRGTPDTQYF
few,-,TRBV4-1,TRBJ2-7,TGCGCCAGCAGCCAGAAGGGACTGTCCTACGAGCAGTACTTC,CASSQKGLSYEQYF
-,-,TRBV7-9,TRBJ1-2,TGTGCCAGCAGCTTACAGGGGAGCTATGGCTACACCTTC,CASSLQGSYGYTF
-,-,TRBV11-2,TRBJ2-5,TGTGCCAGCAGCTTTAATACGGAAGAGACCCAGTACTTC,CASSFNTEETQYF
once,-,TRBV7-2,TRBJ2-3,TGTGCCAGCAGCCCCTATGGAGATACGCAGTATTTT,CASSPYGDTQYF
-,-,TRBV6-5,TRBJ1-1,TGTGCCAGCAGTGACTCAGGGGAGGGGGACACTGAAGCTTTCTTT,CASSDSGEGDTEAFF
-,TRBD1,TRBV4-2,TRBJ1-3,TGTGCCAGCAGCCACCCGGGACAGGGTGACACCATATATTTT,CASSHPGQGDTIYF
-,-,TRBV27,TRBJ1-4,TGTGCCACTATGAGCGGGGCTTCGTTTGGTGAAAAACTGTTTTTT,CATMSGASFGEKLFF
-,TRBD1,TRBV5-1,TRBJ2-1,TGCGCCAGCAGCAACGACAGGGGGTACAATGAGCAGTTCTTC,CASSNDRGYNEQFF
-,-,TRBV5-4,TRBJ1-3,TGTGCCAGCAGCCAGGGTCAGGGGTTAGTATCTGGAAACACCATATATTTT,CASSQGQGLVSGNTIYF
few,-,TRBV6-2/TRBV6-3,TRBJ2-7,TGTGCCAGCAGTTCCAACTACGGAGGGGCCACCCTAGTCGAGCAGTACTTC,CASSSNYGGATLVEQYF
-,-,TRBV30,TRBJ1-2,TGTGCCTCCCCGGGATTTCCCTATGGCTACACCTTC,CASPGFPYGYTF
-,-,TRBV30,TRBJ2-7,TGTGCCTGGAGGAAACAGGGTACGGTAGAGCAGTACTTC,CAWRKQGTVEQYF
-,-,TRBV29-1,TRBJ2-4,TGCAGCGTGTCGACAGTTGGGTTAGCCAAAAACATTCAGTACTTC,CSVSTVGLAKNIQYF
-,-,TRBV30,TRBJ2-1,TGTGCCTGGAGTGCTGGACAAAGGCAGTTCTTC,CAWSAGQRQFF
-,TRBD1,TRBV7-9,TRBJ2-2,TGTGCCAGCAGCTCACAGGGGGTTGGTACCGGGGAGCTGTTTTTT,CASSSQGVGTGELFF
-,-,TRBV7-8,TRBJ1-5,TGTGCCAGCAGCTTGGGCCTGGACAGTCGGTATAGCAATCAGCCCCAGCATTTT,CASSLGLDSRYSNQPQHF
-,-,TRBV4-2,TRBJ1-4,TGTGCCAGCAGCCAAGTGGAAACAGGTCCGAAAAAACTGTTTTTT,CASSQVETGPKKLFF
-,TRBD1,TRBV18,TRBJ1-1,TGTGCCAGCTCACCAGGGACAGGGAACACTGAAGCTTTCTTT,CASSPGTGNTEAFF
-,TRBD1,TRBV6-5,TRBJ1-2,TGTGCCAGCAGTCGACAGGGGGCGTACGGCTACACCTTC,CASSRQGAYGYTF
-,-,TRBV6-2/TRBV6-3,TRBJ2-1,TGTGCCAGCAGTTACCCCGCTAGCAATGAGCAGTTCTTC,CASSYPASNEQFF
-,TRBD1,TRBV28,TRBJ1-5,TGTGCCAGCAGAAAAGGGGACAGGGGACGCAATCAGCCCCAGCATTTT,CASRKGDRGRNQPQHF
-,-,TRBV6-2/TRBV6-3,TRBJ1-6,TGTGCCAGCAGCTCTAATCCAGGGCGCTCCTATAATTCACCCCTCCACTTT,CASSSNPGRSYNSPLHF
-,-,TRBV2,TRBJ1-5,TGTGCCAGCAGTGATCAGATGGGCAATCAGCCCCAGCATTTT,CASSDQMGNQPQHF
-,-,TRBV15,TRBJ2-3,TGTGCCACCAGCAGTGAGGGAATTCCGGGTTTCCTGCGCACAGATACGCAGTATTTT,CATSSEGIPGFLRTDTQYF
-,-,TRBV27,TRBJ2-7,TGTGCCAGCATCCGGCGAGGGAACGCTAGGCCAGTTCCTTCCTACGAGCAGTACTTC,CASIRRGNARPVPSYEQYF
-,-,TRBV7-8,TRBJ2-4,TGTGCCAGCAGCTTATCCCGGACAGTAGGGAACATTCAGTACTTC,CASSLSRTVGNIQYF
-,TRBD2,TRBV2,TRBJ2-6,TGTGCCAGCAGTGGAGGGAGGGCCGCTGGGGCCAACGTCCTGACTTTC,CASSGGRAAGANVLTF
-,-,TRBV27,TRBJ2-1,TGTGCCAGCAGTTTACGAGGCAGTGAGCAGTTCTTC,CASSLRGSEQFF
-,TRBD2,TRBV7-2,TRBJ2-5,TGTGCCAGCAGCTTTCCGCGGGGGGGCGGGGAGACCCAGTACTTC,CASSFPRGGGETQYF
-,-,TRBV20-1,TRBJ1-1,TGCAGTGCTACCAACACCGAAGCTTTCTTT,CSATNTEAFF